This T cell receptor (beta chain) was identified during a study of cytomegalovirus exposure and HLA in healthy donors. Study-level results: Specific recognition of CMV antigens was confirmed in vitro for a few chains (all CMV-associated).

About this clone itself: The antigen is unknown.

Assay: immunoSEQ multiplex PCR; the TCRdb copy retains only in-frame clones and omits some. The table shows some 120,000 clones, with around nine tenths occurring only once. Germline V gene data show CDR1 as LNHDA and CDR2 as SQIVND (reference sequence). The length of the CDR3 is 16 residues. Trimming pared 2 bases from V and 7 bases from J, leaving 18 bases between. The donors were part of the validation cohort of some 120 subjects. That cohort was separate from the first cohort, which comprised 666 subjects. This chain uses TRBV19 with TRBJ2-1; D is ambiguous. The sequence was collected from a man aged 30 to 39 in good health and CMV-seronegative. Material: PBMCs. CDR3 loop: CASSIISSALDNEQFF. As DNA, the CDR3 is TGTGCCAGTAGTATAATTTCTAGTGCCCTCGATAATGAGCAGTTCTTC.